The 9 T cell receptor beta chains presented below share a single source sample, sequenced in a study of T cells of healthy individuals. TCRdb re-called the 5' RACE reads through MiXCR, storing one row per CDR3 protein. The table has about 40,000 distinct CDR3 sequences, about 4.2% seen once. These receptor sequences come from a human donor in good health.

V is TRBV4-1 and J is TRBJ2-5, with D tentatively TRBD1 or TRBD2 (5 bases each). CDR1 and CDR2 from the germline V gene are MGHRA and YSYEKL. The germline V and J ends were trimmed by 2 bases and 7 bases, with 17 bases remaining between them. CDR3 length equals 15 residues. The CDR3 loop reads CASSQPGPERVTQYF. In DNA form, the CDR3 reads TGCGCCAGCAGCCAACCGGGGCCGGAAAGAGTGACCCAGTACTTC.

The table lists this clonotype with a few counts. This chain joins TRBV2 and TRBJ2-1, with 7 bases identical to TRBD1. CDR3 length: 14 residues. With 6 bases clipped from V and 6 bases from J, the junction kept 8 bases outside the gene matches. Germline CDR1 reads SNHLY; CDR2 reads FYNNEI. The CDR3 DNA is TGTGCCAGCAGAGAGGGACAGTCTATCAATGAGCAGTTCTTC. Translating gives CASREGQSINEQFF.

This clonotype was counted ten times or more. The rearrangement uses TRBV5-5 and TRBJ2-7; D call uncertain. The CDR3 is made up of 14 amino acids. Germline V gene data show CDR1 as SGHKS and CDR2 as YYEKEE (reference sequence). Trimming left V 1 base short and J 2 bases short, with 10 bases between. The DNA for the CDR3 is TGTGCCAGCAGCTTGATAGGGCCCGCCTACGAGCAGTACTTC. Its protein product is CASSLIGPAYEQYF.

Ten or more counts support this clonotype. V and J are TRBV18 and TRBJ2-1; 7 bases match TRBD2. V lost 2 bases, J lost 4 bases, and 11 bases stayed unmatched. Per germline, CDR1 KGHSH and CDR2 LQKENI. The CDR3 is 17 residues long. The CDR3 nucleotides read TGTGCCAGCTCACCAAACCCCATGGGGGGGTTTTACAATGAGCAGTTCTTC. Amino acids: CASSPNPMGGFYNEQFF.

This clonotype was counted ten times or more. The chain links TRBV6-2 or TRBV6-3 to TRBJ1-1; D unclear. Germline-derived CDR1 and CDR2 are MNHEY and SVGEGT. Between the trimmed V and J ends, which lost 8 bases and 1 base, there was a span of 5 bases. CDR3 size: 11 residues. The CDR3 sequence: CASRENTEAFF. CDR3 nucleotide sequence: TGTGCCAGCCGGGAGAACACTGAAGCTTTCTTT.

Ten or more counts support this clonotype. V usage is TRBV7-2 and J usage is TRBJ2-3; D gene uncertain. This CDR3 is built from 13 residues. The germline V gene encodes CDR1 SGHTA and CDR2 FQGNSA. With 6 bases removed from V and 5 bases from J, the gap between germline ends came to 12 bases. CDR3 protein: CASSLPKGDTQYF. CDR3 sequence (DNA): TGTGCCAGCAGTCTCCCCAAGGGAGATACGCAGTATTTT.

A few counts support this clonotype. The V and J genes are TRBV29-1 and TRBJ2-7, with 11 bases aligning to TRBD2. Germline loops: CDR1 SQVTM, CDR2 ANQGSEA. The ends lost 4 bases at V and 4 bases at J; junction bases unmatched: 9. This CDR3 spans 15 amino acids. In DNA form, the CDR3 reads TGCAGCGTTGGTACTAGCGGGGGCCGGCCTTACGAGCAGTACTTC. Translation: CSVGTSGGRPYEQYF.

Ten or more counts support this clonotype. The rearrangement uses TRBV5-1 and TRBJ1-1; D ambiguous. CDR3 length: 13 residues. The V end was cut by 4 bases, the J end by 3 bases, with 10 bases between. Germline V gives CDR1 SGHRS, CDR2 YFSETQ. CDR3 in DNA: TGCGCCAGCAGCCCATTCCGGTACACTGAAGCTTTCTTT. Amino acids: CASSPFRYTEAFF.

This clonotype was found many times. At one end, the junction sequence differs from germline, possibly due to a read error. V and J are TRBV3-1 and TRBJ2-7, with TRBD2 matching 8 bases. This CDR3 comprises 13 residues. Germline-derived CDR1 and CDR2 are LGHDT and YNNKEL (reference sequence). CDR3 coding DNA: TGTGCCAGCAGCTTCGGACTAGCCTACGATAAAAACTTC. Residues: CASSFGLAYDKNF.